These 24 T cell receptor beta chains originate from one sample sequenced in a study of regulatory T cells in long-lasting Graves disease. In building TCR beta libraries, iRepertoire HTBI primers were used together with Arm-PCR of CDR3 regions. TCRdb itself ran the multiplex PCR reads through MiXCR, one entry per CDR3 protein. In the table there are 400,000 to 500,000 distinct CDR3 sequences, over 20% of which are singletons. The time point: persistent/refractory GD, antithyroid drugs over 5 years with positive TRAb. RNA isolated from PBMCs was used to make the TCR library. The specimen was peripheral blood mononuclear cells (PBMCs), collected when the disease was refractory, from a patient treated with antithyroid drugs. Receptors originate from a female donor with Graves disease.

The chain joins TRBV2 to TRBJ2-1; the D is unclear. V was clipped by 6 bases and J by 3 bases, with 12 bases between them. The CDR3 is made up of 14 amino acids. Germline CDR1 reads SNHLY; CDR2 reads FYNNEI. CDR3 residues: CASSEPDGYNEQFF. The CDR3 DNA follows: TGTGCCAGCAGCGAACCGGACGGCTACAATGAGCAGTTCTTC.

This clonotype was seen many times. CDR3 loop: CASSIDTTQETQYF. The CDR3 nucleotides are TGTGCCAGCAGTATTGACACGACACAAGAGACCCAGTACTTC. The V call is TRBV12-3 or TRBV12-4, the J call TRBJ2-5; D call uncertain. The CDR3 is 14 residues long. Trimming removed 5 bases at V and 2 bases at J, with 12 bases between.

The chain couples TRBV12-3 or TRBV12-4 to TRBJ2-6; TRBD1 or TRBD2 may be the D gene (6 bases each). This CDR3 is built from 18 residues. V lost 2 bases and J 2 bases, leaving 16 bases between the germline ends. Here the CDR3 DNA reads TGTGCCAGCAGTTTAATCGGGGTCGGGGGCACTGGGGCCAACGTCCTGACTTTC. Its translation: CASSLIGVGGTGANVLTF.

This rearrangement joins TRBV5-6 to TRBJ2-3; the match to TRBD2 covers 7 bases. Trimming cost V 7 bases and J 2 bases; bases outside gene matches: 25. CDR1 SGHDT and CDR2 YYEEEE come from the germline V gene. CDR3 length: 20 amino acids. The CDR3 coding sequence is TGTGCCAGCGCCAAAGTGGGAGGGCTGACACAAGACCTCCTCACAGATACGCAGTATTTT. Translated: CASAKVGGLTQDLLTDTQYF. Full variable domain (rest looked up from reference TRBV5-6 and TRBJ2-3): DAGVTQSPTHLIKTRGQQVTLRCSPKSGHDTVSWYQQALGQGPQFIFQYYEEEERQRGNFPDRFSGHQFPNYSSELNVNALLLGDSALYLCASAKVGGLTQDLLTDTQYFGPGTRLTVL.

J is TRBJ2-7 and V is TRBV6-1; TRBD2 matches 8 bases. V shed 6 bases, J shed 3 bases, and the junction held 4 bases outside the gene matches. Germline lookup yields CDR1 MNHNS and CDR2 SASEGT. The CDR3 is made up of 13 amino acids. CDR3 DNA: TGTGCCAGCAGCGGACTAGCAGACTACGAGCAGTACTTC. Translation: CASSGLADYEQYF.

The gene calls are TRBV12-3 or TRBV12-4 and TRBJ2-5; possible D gene TRBD2, 6 bases. Trimming took off 8 bases at V and 5 bases at J, with 27 bases between the two ends. CDR3 length: 17 residues. The CDR3 loop is CASSPPGLASAGETQYF. The DNA of the CDR3 is TGTGCCAGCTCACCACCGGGGCTAGCGTCGGCGGGGGAGACCCAGTACTTC.

The chain combines TRBV12-3 or TRBV12-4 with TRBJ2-1, with D maybe TRBD1 (5 bases). The V gene lost 1 base and the J gene lost 8 bases, with 12 bases spanning the gap. The CDR3 is made up of 14 amino acids. In nucleotides, the CDR3 is TGTGCCAGCAGTTTAGATCCAGGGCCGGATGAGCAGTTCTTC. Translated: CASSLDPGPDEQFF.

The chain is built from TRBV7-9 and TRBJ2-3, with a weak D call TRBD2 (8 bases). This CDR3 contains 17 residues. Trimming cost V 8 bases and J 4 bases, with 25 bases left between them. From germline, CDR1 is SEHNR and CDR2 FQNEAQ (reference sequence). The CDR3 DNA reads TGTGCCAGCGCCGGGACAGCCAAGACTAGCGCGCCAGATACGCAGTATTTT. It is translated as CASAGTAKTSAPDTQYF. Supplemented by reference TRBV7-9 and TRBJ2-3, the full variable domain reads DTGVSQNPRHKITKRGQNVTFRCDPISEHNRLYWYRQTLGQGPEFLTYFQNEAQLEKSRLLSDRFSAERPKGSFSTLEIQRTEQGDSAMYLCASAGTAKTSAPDTQYFGPGTRLTVL.

As concerns this clonotype: A much larger clone lies one base from this, so it may be a read error. V is TRBV11-2 and J is TRBJ2-7; D tentatively reads TRBD1 or TRBD2 (6 bases each). The CDR3 spans 17 residues. Germline V gene data show CDR1 as SGHAT and CDR2 as FQNNGV. For the CDR3, the DNA is TGTGCCAGCAGCGCAGTGGGGGGCGGCGGGGCCTCCTACGGGCAGTACTTC. This sequence encodes CASSAVGGGGASYGQYF.

The table lists this clonotype with a few counts. The J gene is TRBJ2-2, the V gene TRBV4-1; D not certain. CDR3 size: 12 residues. The germline gives CDR1 MGHRA, CDR2 YSYEKL. Trimming removed 1 base at V and 8 bases at J, with 5 bases between. The CDR3 region is CASSQVEGELFF. CDR3 nucleotides: TGCGCCAGCAGCCAAGTGGAAGGGGAGCTGTTTTTT.

This clonotype was counted a few times. This chain uses TRBV13 with TRBJ2-7; no clear D gene. V lost 0 bases and J 6 bases, leaving 6 bases between the germline ends. Germline loops: CDR1 PRHDT, CDR2 FYEKMQ (reference sequence). The CDR3 length is 12 residues. The CDR3 protein is CASSLGGPEQYF. CDR3 DNA: TGTGCCAGCAGCTTAGGCGGCCCCGAGCAGTACTTC.

This clonotype showed up just a few times. The rearrangement joins TRBV5-1 to TRBJ2-7, with 11 bases aligning to TRBD2. The CDR3 covers 15 residues. Germline values: CDR1 SGHRS, CDR2 YFSETQ. The J segment lost 4 bases and the V segment lost 4 bases, leaving 7 bases of the junction unmatched. The CDR3 sequence: CASSPAASGRYEQYF. For the CDR3, the DNA is TGCGCCAGCAGCCCGGCGGCTAGCGGGAGGTACGAGCAGTACTTC.

The chain links TRBV6-4 to TRBJ2-1; 8 nucleotides align to TRBD2. With V trimmed by 4 bases and J by 5 bases, 7 bases remained unmatched. Germline V gene lookup returns CDR1 MRHNA and CDR2 SNTAGT. This CDR3 is 15 amino acids long. In DNA, the CDR3 is TGTGCCAGCAGTGTCGAAGCGGGAGCCAACAATGAGCAGTTCTTC. Its translation is CASSVEAGANNEQFF.

This clonotype was seen ten or more times. The J gene is TRBJ2-5, the V gene TRBV28; the D call may be TRBD1 or TRBD2 (6 bases each). This CDR3 is 12 amino acids long. Germline CDR1 is MDHEN and CDR2 is SYDVKM. V shed 8 bases and J shed 6 bases, with 13 bases lying between them. For the CDR3, the DNA is TGTGCCAGCGGAGGGGGGTTTCAGACCCAGTACTTC. This gives the protein CASGGGFQTQYF.

This chain connects TRBV4-2 to TRBJ1-2; weak D call: TRBD1 (5 bases). The CDR3 length is 18 residues. The V gene lost 0 bases and the J gene lost 1 base, with 18 bases spanning the gap. Germline CDR1 LGHNA, CDR2 YNFKEQ. CDR3 amino acids: CASSQEGTGLQDNYGYTF. CDR3 coding DNA: TGTGCCAGCAGCCAAGAGGGCACAGGACTCCAAGATAACTATGGCTACACCTTC.

The table lists this clonotype with many counts. This CDR3 reads CASSTTGIMNTEAFF. The CDR3 nucleotides read TGTGCCAGCAGTACGACAGGGATTATGAACACTGAAGCTTTCTTT. This chain connects TRBV12-3 or TRBV12-4 to TRBJ1-1; TRBD1 matches 7 bases. After removal of 5 bases from V and 0 bases from J, the junction contained 6 bases not matched to a gene. CDR3 size: 15 residues.

This chain links TRBV5-4 with TRBJ1-2; D is unresolved. The CDR3 length is 13 residues. Germline-derived CDR1 and CDR2 are SGHNT and YYREEE (reference sequence). The V gene lost 2 bases and the J gene lost 3 bases, with 8 bases spanning the gap. The CDR3 spells CASSFDDHYGYTF. In DNA form, the CDR3 reads TGTGCCAGCAGCTTCGACGATCACTATGGCTACACCTTC.

In this sample, this clonotype turned up many times. The J gene is TRBJ2-7, the V gene TRBV28, with TRBD1 matching 10 bases. J gave up 4 bases and V 6 bases, and 6 bases lay outside the gene matches. The CDR3 spans 14 residues. CDR1 and CDR2 (germline): MDHEN, SYDVKM. The CDR3 protein is CASRRTGGGYEQYF. The CDR3 DNA is TGTGCCAGCAGAAGGACAGGGGGGGGTTACGAGCAGTACTTC.

This clonotype was counted many times. The J gene is TRBJ2-7, the V gene TRBV12-3 or TRBV12-4; tentatively, D is TRBD2 (5 bases). V was shortened by 7 bases and J by 2 bases, with 18 bases between the two germline ends. The length of the CDR3 is 15 residues. In DNA, the CDR3 is TGTGCCAGCAACTATGATACGGGGAGCACCTACGAGCAGTACTTC. This codes for CASNYDTGSTYEQYF.

This clonotype was seen only a few times. V and J are TRBV15 and TRBJ1-5; no definite D call. This CDR3 is built from 15 residues. Germline lookup yields CDR1 LNHNV and CDR2 YYDKDF (reference sequence). V was shortened by 0 bases and J by 1 base, with 7 bases between the two germline ends. The DNA of the CDR3 is TGTGCCACCAGCAGAGAGTACGGAAGCAATCAGCCCCAGCATTTT. Its translation is CATSREYGSNQPQHF. Using reference TRBV15 and TRBJ1-5 for the parts outside the CDR3, the full variable domain is DAMVIQNPRYQVTQFGKPVTLSCSQTLNHNVMYWYQQKSSQAPKLLFHYYDKDFNNEADTPDNFQSRRPNTSFCFLDIRSPGLGDTAMYLCATSREYGSNQPQHFGDGTRLSIL.

This clonotype was counted ten times or more. This sequence joins TRBV7-2 and TRBJ2-5; tentative D call: TRBD1 (6 bases). CDR1 SGHTA and CDR2 FQGNSA come from the germline V gene. V was shortened by 5 bases and J by 4 bases, with 11 bases between the two germline ends. The CDR3 covers 13 residues. The CDR3 region has the DNA TGTGCCAGCAGCACAGGACAGTCAGAGACCCAGTACTTC. It translates to CASSTGQSETQYF.

This clonotype was observed many times. This rearrangement joins TRBV5-5 to TRBJ2-7; perhaps TRBD1 as D (6 bases). Trimming pared 4 bases from V and 5 bases from J, leaving 16 bases between. Per germline, CDR1 SGHKS and CDR2 YYEKEE (reference sequence). The CDR3 length is 14 residues. DNA of the CDR3: TGTGCCAGCAGCCCCCCGACAGGATCGGACGAGCAGTACTTC. Translation: CASSPPTGSDEQYF. Using reference TRBV5-5 and TRBJ2-7 for the parts outside the CDR3, the full variable domain is DAGVTQSPTHLIKTRGQQVTLRCSPISGHKSVSWYQQVLGQGPQFIFQYYEKEERGRGNFPDRFSARQFPNYSSELNVNALLLGDSALYLCASSPPTGSDEQYFGPGTRLTVT.

The chain carries TRBV5-8 and TRBJ2-7; 8 bases match TRBD2. This CDR3 has 16 amino acids. V was pared by 3 bases and J by 9 bases, with 17 bases of the junction left unmatched. CDR1 is SGHTS, CDR2 YDEGEE, per germline. This CDR3 is CASSSPGTSGPSGQYF. In DNA, the CDR3 is TGTGCCAGCAGCTCGCCCGGTACTAGCGGCCCTAGTGGGCAGTACTTC.

There are many counts of this clonotype. This chain uses TRBV15 with TRBJ2-7; 11 nucleotides align to TRBD1. Germline values: CDR1 LNHNV, CDR2 YYDKDF (reference sequence). V lost 2 bases to trimming and J lost 7 bases; unmatched junction nucleotides: 7. CDR3 length equals 15 residues. The CDR3 coding sequence is TGTGCCACCAGCAGACTTGGACAGGGGGCGCGGGAGCAGTACTTC. It encodes CATSRLGQGAREQYF. The whole variable domain, filled in from reference TRBV15 and TRBJ2-7, reads DAMVIQNPRYQVTQFGKPVTLSCSQTLNHNVMYWYQQKSSQAPKLLFHYYDKDFNNEADTPDNFQSRRPNTSFCFLDIRSPGLGDTAMYLCATSRLGQGAREQYFGPGTRLTVT.